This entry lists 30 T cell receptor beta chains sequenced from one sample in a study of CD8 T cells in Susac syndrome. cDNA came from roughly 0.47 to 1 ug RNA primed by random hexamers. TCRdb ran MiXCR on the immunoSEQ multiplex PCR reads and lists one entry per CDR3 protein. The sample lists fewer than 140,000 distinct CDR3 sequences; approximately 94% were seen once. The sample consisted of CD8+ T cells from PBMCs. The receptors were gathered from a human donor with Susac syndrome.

The chain's CDR3 is CSVELGGFYEQYF. In nucleotides, the CDR3 is TGCAGCGTTGAATTGGGGGGTTTCTACGAGCAGTACTTC. The chain links TRBV29-1 to TRBJ2-7, with D possibly TRBD2 on 6 matching bases. The CDR3 has 13 residues. V was pared by 2 bases and J by 3 bases, with 11 bases between. Germline-derived CDR1 and CDR2 are SQVTM and ANQGSEA.

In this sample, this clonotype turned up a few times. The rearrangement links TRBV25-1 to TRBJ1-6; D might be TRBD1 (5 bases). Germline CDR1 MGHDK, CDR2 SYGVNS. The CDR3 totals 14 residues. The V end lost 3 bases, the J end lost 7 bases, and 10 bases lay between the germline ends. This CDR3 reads CASSDRGSNSPLHF. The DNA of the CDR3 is TGTGCCAGCAGTGATAGGGGATCGAATTCACCCCTCCACTTT.

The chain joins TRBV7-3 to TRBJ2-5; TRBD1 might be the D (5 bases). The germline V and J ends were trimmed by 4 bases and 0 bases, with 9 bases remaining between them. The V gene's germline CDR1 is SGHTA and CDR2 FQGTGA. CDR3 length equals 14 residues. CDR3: CASSYGQNQETQYF. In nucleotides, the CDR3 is TGTGCCAGCAGCTATGGACAAAACCAAGAGACCCAGTACTTC.

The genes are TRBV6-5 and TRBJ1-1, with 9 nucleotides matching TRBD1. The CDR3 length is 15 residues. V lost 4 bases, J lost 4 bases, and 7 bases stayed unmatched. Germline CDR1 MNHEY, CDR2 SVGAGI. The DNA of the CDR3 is TGTGCCAGCAGTTGGCCCGGGACAGGGAGCACTGAAGCTTTCTTT. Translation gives CASSWPGTGSTEAFF.

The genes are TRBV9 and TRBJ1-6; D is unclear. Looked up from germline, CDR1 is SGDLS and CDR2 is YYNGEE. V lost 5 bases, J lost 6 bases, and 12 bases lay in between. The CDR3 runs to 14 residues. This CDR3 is CASSESWGNSPLHF. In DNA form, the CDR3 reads TGTGCCAGCAGTGAGTCTTGGGGTAATTCACCCCTCCACTTT.

CDR3 in amino acids: CASSPRTSGGDNEQFF. The CDR3 nucleotides read TGTGCCAGCAGCCCCCGGACTAGCGGGGGGGACAATGAGCAGTTCTTC. The rearrangement joins TRBV9 to TRBJ2-1, with 15 bases that match TRBD2. Germline CDR1 reads SGDLS; CDR2 reads YYNGEE. This CDR3 has 16 residues. V was clipped by 4 bases and J by 5 bases; unmatched bases: 4.

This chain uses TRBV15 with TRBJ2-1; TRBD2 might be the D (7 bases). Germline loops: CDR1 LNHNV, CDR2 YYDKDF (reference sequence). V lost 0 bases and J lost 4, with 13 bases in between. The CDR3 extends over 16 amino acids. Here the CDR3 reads CATSRDLGGQYNEQFF. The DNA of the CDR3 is TGTGCCACCAGCAGAGATCTGGGGGGGCAGTACAATGAGCAGTTCTTC.

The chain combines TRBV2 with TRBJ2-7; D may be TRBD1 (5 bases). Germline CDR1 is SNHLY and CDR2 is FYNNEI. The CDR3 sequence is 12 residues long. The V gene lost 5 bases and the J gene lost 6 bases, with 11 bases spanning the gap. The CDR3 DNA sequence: TGTGCCAGCAGTCCAAACAGGTTCGAGCAGTACTTC. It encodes CASSPNRFEQYF.

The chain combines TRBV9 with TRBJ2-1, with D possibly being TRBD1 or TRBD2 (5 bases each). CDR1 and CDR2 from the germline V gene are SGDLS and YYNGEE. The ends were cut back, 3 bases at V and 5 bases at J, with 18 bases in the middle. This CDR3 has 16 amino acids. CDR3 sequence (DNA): TGTGCCAGCAGCGCCCCCCGGGGCATGATGGACAATGAGCAGTTCTTC. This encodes CASSAPRGMMDNEQFF.

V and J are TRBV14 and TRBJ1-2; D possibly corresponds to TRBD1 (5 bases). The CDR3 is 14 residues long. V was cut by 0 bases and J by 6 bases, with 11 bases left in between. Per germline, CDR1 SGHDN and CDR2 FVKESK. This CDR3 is CASSQDSGWHGYTF. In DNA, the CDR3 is TGTGCCAGCAGCCAAGATTCAGGGTGGCATGGCTACACCTTC.

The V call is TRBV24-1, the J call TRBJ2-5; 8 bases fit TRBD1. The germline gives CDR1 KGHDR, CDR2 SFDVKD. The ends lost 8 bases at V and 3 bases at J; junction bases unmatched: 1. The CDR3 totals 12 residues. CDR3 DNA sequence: TGTGCCACCAAGGACAGGGAAGAGACCCAGTACTTC. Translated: CATKDREETQYF.

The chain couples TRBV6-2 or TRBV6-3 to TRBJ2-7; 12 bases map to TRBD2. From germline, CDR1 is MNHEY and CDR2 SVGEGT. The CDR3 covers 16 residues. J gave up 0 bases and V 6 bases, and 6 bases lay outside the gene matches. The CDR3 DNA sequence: TGTGCCAGCAGCCCCCTAGCGGGGGGGATCTCCTACGAGCAGTACTTC. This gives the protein CASSPLAGGISYEQYF.

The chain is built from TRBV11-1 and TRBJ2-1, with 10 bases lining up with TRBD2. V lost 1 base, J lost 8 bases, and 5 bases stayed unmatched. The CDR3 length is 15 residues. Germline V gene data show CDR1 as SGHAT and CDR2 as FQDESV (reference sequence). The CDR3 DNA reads TGTGCCAGCAGCTTAGGAGCGGGGGGGGAAGATGAGCAGTTCTTC. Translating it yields CASSLGAGGEDEQFF.

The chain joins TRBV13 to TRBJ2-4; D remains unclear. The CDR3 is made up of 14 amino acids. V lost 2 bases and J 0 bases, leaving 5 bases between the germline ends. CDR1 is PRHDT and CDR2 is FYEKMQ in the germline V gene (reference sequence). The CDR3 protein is CASSLTQAKNIQYF. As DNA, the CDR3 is TGTGCCAGCAGCTTAACCCAAGCCAAAAACATTCAGTACTTC. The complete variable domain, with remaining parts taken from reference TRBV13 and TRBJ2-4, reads AAGVIQSPRHLIKEKRETATLKCYPIPRHDTVYWYQQGPGQDPQFLISFYEKMQSDKGSIPDRFSAQQFSDYHSELNMSSLELGDSALYFCASSLTQAKNIQYFGAGTRLSVL.

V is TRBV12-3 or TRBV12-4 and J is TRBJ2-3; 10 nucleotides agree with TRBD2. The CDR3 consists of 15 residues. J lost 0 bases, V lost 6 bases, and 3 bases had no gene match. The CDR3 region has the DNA TGTGCCAGCAGGAGGACTAGCGGAAGCACAGATACGCAGTATTTT. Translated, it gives CASRRTSGSTDTQYF.

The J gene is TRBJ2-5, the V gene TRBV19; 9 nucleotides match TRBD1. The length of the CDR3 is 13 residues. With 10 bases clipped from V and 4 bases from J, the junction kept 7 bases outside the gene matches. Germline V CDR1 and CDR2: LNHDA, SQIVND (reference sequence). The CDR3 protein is CATGQGLGETQYF. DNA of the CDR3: TGTGCCACCGGACAGGGGTTAGGAGAGACCCAGTACTTC.

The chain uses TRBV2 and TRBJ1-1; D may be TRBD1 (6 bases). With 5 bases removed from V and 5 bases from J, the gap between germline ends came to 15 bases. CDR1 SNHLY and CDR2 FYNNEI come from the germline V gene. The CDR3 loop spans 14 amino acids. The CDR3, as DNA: TGTGCCAGCAGTCTGGACAGTCCCCAGACTGAAGCTTTCTTT. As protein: CASSLDSPQTEAFF.

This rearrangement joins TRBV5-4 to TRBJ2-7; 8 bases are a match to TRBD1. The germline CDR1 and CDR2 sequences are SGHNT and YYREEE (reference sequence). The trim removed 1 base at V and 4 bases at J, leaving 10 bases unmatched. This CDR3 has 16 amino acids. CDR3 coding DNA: TGTGCCAGCAGCTTGTTCGTTGGGACAGGTCTGTACGAGCAGTACTTC. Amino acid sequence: CASSLFVGTGLYEQYF. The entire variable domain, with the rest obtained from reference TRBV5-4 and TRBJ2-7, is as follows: ETGVTQSPTHLIKTRGQQVTLRCSSQSGHNTVSWYQQALGQGPQFIFQYYREEENGRGNFPPRFSGLQFPNYSSELNVNALELDDSALYLCASSLFVGTGLYEQYFGPGTRLTVT.

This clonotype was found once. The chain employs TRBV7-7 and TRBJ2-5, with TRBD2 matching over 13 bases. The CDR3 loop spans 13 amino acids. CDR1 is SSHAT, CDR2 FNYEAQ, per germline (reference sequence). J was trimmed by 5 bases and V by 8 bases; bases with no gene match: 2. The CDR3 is CASGTSGVETQYF. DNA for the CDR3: TGTGCCAGCGGGACTAGCGGGGTTGAGACCCAGTACTTC.

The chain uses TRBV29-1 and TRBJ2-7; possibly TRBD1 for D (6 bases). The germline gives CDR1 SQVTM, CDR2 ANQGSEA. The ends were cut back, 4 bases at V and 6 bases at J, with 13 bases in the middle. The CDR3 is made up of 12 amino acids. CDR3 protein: CSVGGQGPEQYF. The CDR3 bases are TGCAGCGTTGGAGGTCAGGGGCCCGAGCAGTACTTC.

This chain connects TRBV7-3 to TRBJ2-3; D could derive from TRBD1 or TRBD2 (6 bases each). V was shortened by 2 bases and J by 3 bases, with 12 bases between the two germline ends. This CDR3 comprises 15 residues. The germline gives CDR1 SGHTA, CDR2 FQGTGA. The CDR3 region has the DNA TGTGCCAGCAGCTTAGGGGGGCTAGCAACAGATACGCAGTATTTT. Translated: CASSLGGLATDTQYF. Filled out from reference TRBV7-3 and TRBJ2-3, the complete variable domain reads GAGVSQTPSNKVTEKGKYVELRCDPISGHTALYWYRQSLGQGPEFLIYFQGTGAADDSGLPNDRFFAVRPEGSVSTLKIQRTERGDSAVYLCASSLGGLATDTQYFGPGTRLTVL.

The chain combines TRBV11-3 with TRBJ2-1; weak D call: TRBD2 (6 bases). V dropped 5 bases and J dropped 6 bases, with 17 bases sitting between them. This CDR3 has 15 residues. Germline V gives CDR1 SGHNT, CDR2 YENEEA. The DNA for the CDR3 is TGTGCCAGCAGCCCCCGGATCGGGAGCGGCAATGAGCAGTTCTTC. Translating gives CASSPRIGSGNEQFF.

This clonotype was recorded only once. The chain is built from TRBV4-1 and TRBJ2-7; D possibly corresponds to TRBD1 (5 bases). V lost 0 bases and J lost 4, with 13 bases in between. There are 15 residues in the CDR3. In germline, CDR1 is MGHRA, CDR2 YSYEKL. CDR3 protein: CASSQETRAFYEQYF. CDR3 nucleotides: TGCGCCAGCAGCCAAGAAACCAGGGCATTTTACGAGCAGTACTTC.

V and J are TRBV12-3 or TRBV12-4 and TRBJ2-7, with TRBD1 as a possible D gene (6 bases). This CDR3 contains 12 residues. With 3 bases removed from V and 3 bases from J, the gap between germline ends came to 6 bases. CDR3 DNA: TGTGCCAGCAGTTTGGACAGCTACGAGCAGTACTTC. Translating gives CASSLDSYEQYF.

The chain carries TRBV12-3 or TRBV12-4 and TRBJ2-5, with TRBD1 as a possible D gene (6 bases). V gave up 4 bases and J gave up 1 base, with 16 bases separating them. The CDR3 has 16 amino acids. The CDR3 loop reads CASSYGTLVTQETQYF. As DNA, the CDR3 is TGTGCCAGCAGTTATGGGACACTAGTTACCCAAGAGACCCAGTACTTC.

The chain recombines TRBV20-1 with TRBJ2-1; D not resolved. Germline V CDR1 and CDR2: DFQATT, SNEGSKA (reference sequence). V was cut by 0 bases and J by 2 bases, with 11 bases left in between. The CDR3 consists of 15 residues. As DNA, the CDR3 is TGCAGTGCTAGAGACCTCCTGGCGGCCTACAATGAGCAGTTCTTC. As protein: CSARDLLAAYNEQFF.

CDR3 DNA sequence: TGTGCCAGCAGCACCCGGGACAACCTCCGCGGAGTTAATGGCTACACCTTC. Its protein is CASSTRDNLRGVNGYTF. V usage is TRBV16 and J usage is TRBJ1-2; tentatively, D is TRBD1 (6 bases). The CDR3 is made up of 17 amino acids. Germline CDR1 reads KGHSY; CDR2 reads FQNENV. V was clipped by 5 bases and J by 6 bases, with 25 bases between them. Filled out from reference TRBV16 and TRBJ1-2, the complete variable domain reads GEEVAQTPKHLVRGEGQKAKLYCAPIKGHSYVFWYQQVLKNEFKFLISFQNENVFDETGMPKERFSAKCLPNSPCSLEIQATKLEDSAVYFCASSTRDNLRGVNGYTFGSGTRLTVV.

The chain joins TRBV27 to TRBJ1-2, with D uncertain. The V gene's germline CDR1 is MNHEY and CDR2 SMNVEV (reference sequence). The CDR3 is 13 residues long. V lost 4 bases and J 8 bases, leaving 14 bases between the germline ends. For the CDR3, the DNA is TGTGCCAGCAGTTCCACCCCCCTTGGCGGCTACACCTTC. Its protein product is CASSSTPLGGYTF.

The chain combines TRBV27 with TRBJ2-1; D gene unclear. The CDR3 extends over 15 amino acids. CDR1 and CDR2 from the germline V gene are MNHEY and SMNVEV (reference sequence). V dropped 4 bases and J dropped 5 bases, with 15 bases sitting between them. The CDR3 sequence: CASSSTDGPHNEQFF. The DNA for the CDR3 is TGTGCCAGCAGTTCCACCGACGGACCCCACAATGAGCAGTTCTTC.

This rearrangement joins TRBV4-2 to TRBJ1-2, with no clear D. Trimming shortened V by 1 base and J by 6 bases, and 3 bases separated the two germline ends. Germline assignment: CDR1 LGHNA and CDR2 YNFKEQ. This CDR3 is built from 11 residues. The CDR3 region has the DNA TGTGCCAGCAGCCAAGTGGATGGCTACACCTTC. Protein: CASSQVDGYTF.